These 26 T cell receptor beta chains were sequenced from one sample in a study of a mutant IDH1 vaccine in newly diagnosed glioma. No antigens are known for them. Time point indicated: week 5, during vaccination. What each vaccine dose contained was 300 ug of mutant IDH1 20-mer peptide, accompanied by topical imiquimod. Profiling relied on immunoSEQ multiplex PCR, and the TCRdb table lists in-frame clones only, not all of them. The data hold 45,000 to 60,000 clones, with 78% observed a single time. Here the sequenced sample was PBMCs, taken from a glioma patient whose treatment included an IDH1 peptide vaccine. Source of these receptors: a middle-aged man with glioma.

The chain employs TRBV7-9 and TRBJ1-5; 8 bases are shared with TRBD1. This CDR3 comprises 13 residues. With V trimmed by 4 bases and J by 6 bases, 2 bases remained unmatched. Germline CDR1 and CDR2: SEHNR and FQNEAQ (reference sequence). The DNA for the CDR3 is TGTGCCAGCAGCTCGACAGGGGTTCAGCCCCAGCATTTT. Amino acid sequence: CASSSTGVQPQHF.

The rearrangement joins TRBV6-5 to TRBJ1-3; D is ambiguous. The V and J ends lost 6 bases and 0 bases respectively, with 12 bases between them. The CDR3 loop spans 15 amino acids. CDR1 and CDR2 from the germline V gene are MNHEY and SVGAGI. CDR3 loop: CASSSFDFSGNTIYF. The DNA of the CDR3 is TGTGCCAGCAGCTCGTTTGACTTCTCTGGAAACACCATATATTTT.

The sample holds many counts of this clone. This chain links TRBV16 with TRBJ1-1; TRBD1 agrees at 12 bases. This CDR3 is 16 amino acids long. Germline-derived CDR1 and CDR2 are KGHSY and FQNENV. V trimming: 0 bases; J trimming: 7 bases; junction bases outside the gene matches: 6. CDR3 in DNA: TGTGCCAGCAGCCAATCTTGGGACAGGGGGCGTGGTGAAGCTTTCTTT. It codes for CASSQSWDRGRGEAFF. The whole variable domain, filled in from reference TRBV16 and TRBJ1-1, reads GEEVAQTPKHLVRGEGQKAKLYCAPIKGHSYVFWYQQVLKNEFKFLISFQNENVFDETGMPKERFSAKCLPNSPCSLEIQATKLEDSAVYFCASSQSWDRGRGEAFFGQGTRLTVV.

The rearrangement uses TRBV5-1 and TRBJ2-3, with no clear D. V shed 2 bases and J shed 0 bases, with 7 bases lying between them. CDR3 length: 14 amino acids. The germline V gene encodes CDR1 SGHRS and CDR2 YFSETQ. CDR3 region: CASSLAISTDTQYF. CDR3 DNA: TGCGCCAGCAGCTTAGCTATAAGCACAGATACGCAGTATTTT.

The rearrangement uses TRBV7-2 and TRBJ2-7; 7 bases line up with TRBD1. The CDR3 is 16 amino acids. Trimming cost V 0 bases and J 4 bases; bases outside gene matches: 9. Per germline, CDR1 SGHTA and CDR2 FQGNSA. CDR3 nucleotides: TGTGCCAGCAGCTTAGCCGGTTTGGGCAGGGGGTACGAGCAGTACTTC. Its protein is CASSLAGLGRGYEQYF.

The chain employs TRBV27 and TRBJ2-1; 10 positions agree with TRBD2. The CDR3 loop spans 16 amino acids. Germline V gene data show CDR1 as MNHEY and CDR2 as SMNVEV (reference sequence). J gave up 6 bases and V 4 bases, and 9 bases lay outside the gene matches. The CDR3 spells CASSSGAGGPSNEQFF. Here the CDR3 DNA reads TGTGCCAGCAGTTCCGGAGCGGGGGGGCCAAGCAATGAGCAGTTCTTC.

The chain links TRBV5-6 to TRBJ1-1; D remains ambiguous. Germline values: CDR1 SGHDT, CDR2 YYEEEE. The V end lost 1 base, the J end lost 3 bases, and 13 bases lay between the germline ends. The CDR3 has 15 amino acids. CDR3 sequence: CASSLLVGRDTEAFF. In nucleotides, the CDR3 is TGTGCCAGCAGCTTGTTGGTAGGGAGGGACACTGAAGCTTTCTTT.

The chain's CDR3 is CASSRTSGGPEQFF. The CDR3 DNA sequence: TGTGCCAGCAGCCGGACTAGCGGGGGACCTGAGCAGTTCTTC. V and J are TRBV7-9 and TRBJ2-1; 13 bases align to TRBD2. The germline CDR1 and CDR2 sequences are SEHNR and FQNEAQ (reference sequence). V lost 5 bases and J lost 9; bases outside the gene matches: 4. The CDR3 is 14 amino acids.

The chain joins TRBV19 to TRBJ2-7; TRBD1 is a possible D gene (5 bases). Per germline, CDR1 LNHDA and CDR2 SQIVND (reference sequence). CDR3 length: 14 amino acids. V was pared by 6 bases and J by 1 base, with 13 bases between. The CDR3 reads CASSRSRVSYEQYF. The CDR3 DNA is TGTGCCAGTAGCCGATCCAGGGTGTCCTACGAGCAGTACTTC.

This clone was detected a few times. This chain links TRBV30 with TRBJ2-1; the D gene is possibly TRBD2 (5 bases). V shed 3 bases and J shed 1 base, with 10 bases lying between them. Germline CDR1 is GTSNPN and CDR2 is SVGIG (reference sequence). This CDR3 contains 14 residues. The CDR3 region is CAWRPGGSYNEQFF. DNA of the CDR3: TGTGCCTGGAGGCCCGGCGGGTCCTACAATGAGCAGTTCTTC. Using reference TRBV30 and TRBJ2-1 for the parts outside the CDR3, the full variable domain is SQTIHQWPATLVQPVGSPLSLECTVEGTSNPNLYWYRQAAGRGLQLLFYSVGIGQISSEVPQNLSASRPQDRQFILSSKKLLLSDSGFYLCAWRPGGSYNEQFFGPGTRLTVL.

The sample holds a few counts of this clone. The rearrangement joins TRBV2 to TRBJ1-5; D may be TRBD1 (6 bases). The CDR3 runs 16 residues. CDR1 is SNHLY, CDR2 FYNNEI, per germline. Between the trimmed V and J ends, which lost 3 bases and 0 bases, there was a span of 12 bases. The CDR3 nucleotides read TGTGCCAGCAGTGACTACAGGGTCTCTAGCAATCAGCCCCAGCATTTT. Protein: CASSDYRVSSNQPQHF.

Note on this clone: The sample contains more than one DNA sequence encoding this CDR3. The rearrangement links TRBV30 to TRBJ2-3, with D perhaps being TRBD1 or TRBD2 (5 bases each). V was trimmed by 3 bases and J by 6 bases, leaving 16 bases between them. Germline V gene sequence: CDR1 GTSNPN, CDR2 SVGIG (reference sequence). This CDR3 contains 14 residues. The CDR3 nucleotides read TGTGCCTGGAGATCAGGGACCACGAGGGATACGCAGTATTTT. It codes for CAWRSGTTRDTQYF.

This clone has more than one count but fewer than ten. The J gene is TRBJ2-7, the V gene TRBV6-6; 7 bases fit TRBD1. There are 12 residues in the CDR3. The germline V gene has CDR1 MNHNY and CDR2 SVGAGI (reference sequence). The trim removed 5 bases at V and 3 bases at J, leaving 1 base unmatched. This CDR3 is CASSRQGYEQYF. CDR3 nucleotide sequence: TGTGCCAGCAGTCGACAGGGCTACGAGCAGTACTTC.

The chain joins TRBV18 to TRBJ2-3, with TRBD1 matching over 9 bases. Germline values: CDR1 KGHSH, CDR2 LQKENI. The CDR3 consists of 18 residues. Trimming removed 0 bases from V and 0 bases from J; junction bases left unmatched: 7. Here the CDR3 reads CASSPPSGGQGSTDTQYF. The CDR3 DNA reads TGTGCCAGCTCACCACCTTCCGGCGGACAGGGGAGCACAGATACGCAGTATTTT. Combining the CDR3 with reference TRBV18 and TRBJ2-3 gives the whole variable domain NAGVMQNPRHLVRRRGQEARLRCSPMKGHSHVYWYRQLPEEGLKFMVYLQKENIIDESGMPKERFSAEFPKEGPSILRIQQVVRGDSAAYFCASSPPSGGQGSTDTQYFGPGTRLTVL.

The chain's CDR3 is CACGLQPQHF. In DNA, the CDR3 is TGTGCGTGCGGGCTTCAGCCCCAGCATTTT. The V call is TRBV30, the J call TRBJ1-5; D gene unclear. This CDR3 comprises 10 residues. Per the germline V gene, CDR1 is GTSNPN and CDR2 is SVGIG (reference sequence).

This chain connects TRBV18 to TRBJ2-5, with D possibly being TRBD1 (6 bases). Looked up from germline, CDR1 is KGHSH and CDR2 is LQKENI. The length of the CDR3 is 13 residues. The V gene lost 0 bases and the J gene lost 4 bases, with 6 bases spanning the gap. The CDR3 sequence: CASSPPGAETQYF. CDR3 DNA: TGTGCCAGCTCACCACCGGGGGCAGAGACCCAGTACTTC.

Regarding this clone: Other DNA sequences within the sample encode an identical CDR3. This chain uses TRBV11-3 with TRBJ2-1; D uncertain. V shed 0 bases and J shed 10 bases, with 10 bases lying between them. Germline V gene data show CDR1 as SGHNT and CDR2 as YENEEA. This CDR3 has 13 residues. CDR3: CASSLDRAVEQFF. CDR3 DNA: TGTGCCAGCAGCTTAGATCGGGCAGTCGAGCAGTTCTTC.

This clone was observed a single time. J is TRBJ1-4 and V is TRBV2; no clear D gene. CDR3 length equals 14 residues. V was pared by 7 bases and J by 5 bases, with 14 bases between. Looked up from germline, CDR1 is SNHLY and CDR2 is FYNNEI. For the CDR3, the DNA is TGTGCCAGCACCAGGACGGCTGGGAATGAAAAACTGTTTTTT. Encoded protein: CASTRTAGNEKLFF.

V and J are TRBV14 and TRBJ2-1; 9 positions match TRBD2. Trimming took 3 bases from V and 4 from J; bases not matched to a gene: 10. The CDR3 is 17 residues long. The germline V gene has CDR1 SGHDN and CDR2 FVKESK. This CDR3 is CASSQVDLAGGYNEQFF. The CDR3 coding sequence is TGTGCCAGCAGCCAGGTGGACTTGGCGGGGGGGTACAATGAGCAGTTCTTC.

The chain uses TRBV5-6 and TRBJ2-3; D call uncertain. The CDR3 covers 14 residues. Germline V gene lookup returns CDR1 SGHDT and CDR2 YYEEEE. Trimming cost V 3 bases and J 5 bases, with 13 bases left between them. CDR3 sequence: CASSSSFRGDTQYF. CDR3 DNA: TGTGCCAGCAGCTCCTCGTTCCGTGGAGATACGCAGTATTTT.

A single count supports this clone. V gene TRBV6-1 combines with J gene TRBJ2-1, with D maybe TRBD1 (6 bases). From germline, CDR1 is MNHNS and CDR2 SASEGT. The CDR3 covers 12 residues. Trimming left V 3 bases short and J 12 bases short, with 12 bases between. The CDR3 DNA follows: TGTGCCAGCAGTGATCGGGACACTACGCAGTTCTTC. Its translation: CASSDRDTTQFF.

The chain couples TRBV5-1 to TRBJ1-3, with D perhaps TRBD1 (5 bases). The CDR3 has 16 amino acids. CDR1 is SGHRS and CDR2 is YFSETQ in the germline V gene. The ends were cut back, 4 bases at V and 0 bases at J, with 14 bases in the middle. CDR3 in amino acids: CASSPRDGASGNTIYF. In nucleotides, the CDR3 is TGCGCCAGCAGCCCCCGGGACGGCGCCTCTGGAAACACCATATATTTT.

V and J are TRBV18 and TRBJ1-5; possibly TRBD1 for D (5 bases). CDR1 is KGHSH and CDR2 is LQKENI in the germline V gene. CDR3 length: 18 residues. Trimming took off 6 bases at V and 2 bases at J, with 23 bases between the two ends. CDR3 sequence: CASSHRSPGSNGNQPQHF. DNA of the CDR3: TGTGCCAGCTCCCACAGGTCTCCAGGGTCTAATGGCAATCAGCCCCAGCATTTT.

The rearrangement uses TRBV29-1 and TRBJ2-1, with D maybe TRBD1 (6 bases). Germline lookup yields CDR1 SQVTM and CDR2 ANQGSEA. The CDR3 is 15 residues long. Deletions cut 4 bases from V and 4 bases from J, with 17 bases between. The CDR3 nucleotides read TGCAGCGTTGGGTCCAGGGGCAAGGGATACAATGAGCAGTTCTTC. This codes for CSVGSRGKGYNEQFF.

The gene calls are TRBV6-5 and TRBJ1-1; D is possibly TRBD1 (5 bases). Trimming removed 4 bases at V and 4 bases at J, with 16 bases between. The germline V gene encodes CDR1 MNHEY and CDR2 SVGAGI. This CDR3 is 15 amino acids long. This CDR3 reads CASSWGSSLGTEAFF. The CDR3 region has the DNA TGTGCCAGCAGTTGGGGCAGTAGTTTGGGCACTGAAGCTTTCTTT.

By share, this clone ranks as medium-sized. The chain has TRBV4-1 and TRBJ2-7; 8 bases agree with TRBD1. The CDR3 consists of 14 residues. Germline V gives CDR1 MGHRA, CDR2 YSYEKL. Trimming took 1 base from V and 3 from J; bases not matched to a gene: 2. Here the CDR3 reads CASSQGDRGYEQYF. CDR3 DNA: TGCGCCAGCAGCCAAGGTGACAGGGGCTACGAGCAGTACTTC.